A single T cell receptor beta chain is shown here with its context. Its cognate antigen is unknown. The data originate from a study of a mutant IDH1 vaccine in newly diagnosed glioma. In the study overall: Patients had eight vaccinations, in weeks 1, 3, 5, 7, 11, 15, 19 and 23. Following radiotherapy alone, or alongside temozolomide cycles, vaccination was started after an interval of 4-6 weeks.

The time point is: week 11, during vaccination. Topical imiquimod accompanied each vaccine dose, which consisted of 300 ug of mutant IDH1 20-mer peptide. The germline V gene encodes CDR1 SGHTA and CDR2 FQGNSA. After removal of 6 bases from V and 2 bases from J, the junction contained 3 bases not matched to a gene. The CDR3 contains 14 residues. The table came from immunoSEQ multiplex PCR; TCRdb's copy has only in-frame clones and leaves some out. The table lists tens of thousands of clones, approximately 84% of them singletons, with about 8.2% in the top ten. The TCR was taken from a woman in her 50s with glioma. This material consisted of PBMCs, taken from a glioma patient whose treatment included an IDH1 peptide vaccine. The gene calls are TRBV7-2 and TRBJ1-5; 8 bases are shared with TRBD1. The CDR3: CASSLQGGNQPQHF. CDR3 in DNA: TGTGCCAGCAGTTTACAGGGGGGCAATCAGCCCCAGCATTTT.